A single sample gave rise to the 14 T cell receptor beta chains below, sequenced in a study of blood T cells in healthy people across ages. Primers used in a second PCR of about 7 to 12 cycles were a sample-barcoded 5' primer and a J-beta primer mix. TCRdb analysed the 5' RACE reads with MiXCR anew, one entry per CDR3 protein. The table records roughly 2 million distinct CDR3 sequences, roughly 50% of them present only once. Sequenced material: blood. The receptors were sampled from a woman aged 40 to 50 in good health.

The chain links TRBV24-1 to TRBJ2-1; D could derive from TRBD1 or TRBD2 (6 bases each). Germline V lookup: CDR1 KGHDR, CDR2 SFDVKD. The CDR3 loop spans 16 amino acids. V lost 1 base, J lost 2 bases, and 11 bases lay in between. The CDR3 region has the DNA TGTGCCACCAGTGATTTCGGGGGCAGTCCCTACAATGAGCAGTTCTTC. This gives the protein CATSDFGGSPYNEQFF.

This clonotype was seen just once. V and J are TRBV6-6 and TRBJ2-3; perhaps D is TRBD1 or TRBD2 (5 bases each). The germline gives CDR1 MNHNY, CDR2 SVGAGI (reference sequence). The CDR3 has 15 amino acids. Trimming shortened V by 4 bases and J by 4 bases, and 15 bases separated the two germline ends. The CDR3 spells CASSSRGTVADTQYF. The CDR3 DNA reads TGTGCCAGCAGTTCCCGAGGGACGGTAGCAGATACGCAGTATTTT.

The table lists this clonotype with a few counts. J is TRBJ2-1 and V is TRBV6-2 or TRBV6-3; 8 nucleotides agree with TRBD2. V lost 10 bases, J lost 2 bases, and 7 bases stayed unmatched. The CDR3 consists of 14 residues. CDR1 is MNHEY and CDR2 is SVGEGT in the germline V gene. CDR3 in amino acids: CATNPGGPYNEQFF. The CDR3 DNA is TGTGCCACCAACCCGGGGGGGCCCTACAATGAGCAGTTCTTC.

A few counts support this clonotype. This sequence joins TRBV24-1 and TRBJ2-3; 7 bases are a match to TRBD1. The germline CDR1 and CDR2 sequences are KGHDR and SFDVKD. The CDR3 covers 18 residues. V shed 3 bases, J shed 4 bases, and the junction held 15 bases outside the gene matches. For the CDR3, the DNA is TGTGCCACCAGTGATGATGCGCCCGGGCAGGGGGTCGCAGATACGCAGTATTTT. Its translation is CATSDDAPGQGVADTQYF.

The chain uses TRBV20-1 and TRBJ2-1; 7 bases fit TRBD1. The germline V gene encodes CDR1 DFQATT and CDR2 SNEGSKA (reference sequence). The CDR3 is 14 residues long. V gave up 3 bases and J gave up 2 bases; unmatched junction bases: 4. The CDR3 is CSASRGPPYNEQFF. CDR3 nucleotide sequence: TGCAGTGCTAGTAGGGGGCCTCCCTACAATGAGCAGTTCTTC.

This clonotype was observed a few times. The rearrangement joins TRBV29-1 to TRBJ2-4; TRBD1 is a possible D gene (5 bases). The germline V and J ends were trimmed by 6 bases and 0 bases, with 9 bases remaining between them. Germline loops: CDR1 SQVTM, CDR2 ANQGSEA. The CDR3 extends over 13 amino acids. The chain's CDR3 is CSVGDLAKNIQYF. The CDR3 region has the DNA TGCAGCGTAGGGGATTTAGCCAAAAACATTCAGTACTTC.

The J gene is TRBJ2-3, the V gene TRBV4-3, with 8 bases that match TRBD2. With 4 bases clipped from V and 6 bases from J, the junction kept 12 bases outside the gene matches. Germline CDR1 LGHNA, CDR2 YSLEER. The CDR3 is 16 residues long. This chain's CDR3 is CASSRWSGGVGDTQYF. CDR3 DNA: TGCGCCAGCAGCCGTTGGTCCGGGGGGGTCGGGGATACGCAGTATTTT.

V gene TRBV7-2 combines with J gene TRBJ2-5; possibly TRBD2 for D (6 bases). Germline lookup yields CDR1 SGHTA and CDR2 FQGNSA. This CDR3 region has 15 residues. Trimming removed 5 bases at V and 9 bases at J, with 22 bases between. The CDR3 loop is CASSTTAGGRKAQYF. CDR3 sequence (DNA): TGTGCCAGCAGCACAACCGCCGGAGGGAGGAAGGCCCAGTACTTC.

This clonotype has only a few counts. The gene calls are TRBV7-2 and TRBJ2-3; 9 bases fit TRBD2. J gave up 1 base and V 0 bases, and 5 bases lay outside the gene matches. The germline V gene encodes CDR1 SGHTA and CDR2 FQGNSA. CDR3 length: 17 residues. CDR3 sequence reads: CASSLAGRGGGTDTQYF. CDR3 in DNA: TGTGCCAGCAGCTTAGCTGGGCGGGGGGGCGGCACAGATACGCAGTATTTT.

In its sample, this clonotype was seen many times. Its ends do not fully match the called genes, so a read error is possible. J is TRBJ2-1 and V is TRBV5-1; 7 bases fit TRBD1. The CDR3 spans 15 residues. The germline V gene encodes CDR1 SGHRS and CDR2 YFSETQ. CDR3 loop: CASSSTGSSYNEQFF. CDR3 coding DNA: TGTGCCAGCAGCTCGACAGGGAGCTCCTACAATGAGCAGTTCTTC. Combining the CDR3 with reference TRBV5-1 and TRBJ2-1 gives the whole variable domain KAGVTQTPRYLIKTRGQQVTLSCSPISGHRSVSWYQQTPGQGLQFLFEYFSETQRNKGNFPGRFSGRQFSNSRSEMNVSTLELGDSALYLCASSSTGSSYNEQFFGPGTRLTVL.

This clonotype showed up just a few times. This chain connects TRBV4-1 to TRBJ2-7; D call uncertain. CDR3 length equals 18 residues. The V end was cut by 0 bases, the J end by 0 bases, with 18 bases between. Germline values: CDR1 MGHRA, CDR2 YSYEKL. The CDR3 nucleotides read TGCGCCAGCAGCCAAGATCTGAATCCCCAGCCGAGCTCCTACGAGCAGTACTTC. As protein: CASSQDLNPQPSSYEQYF.

The chain has TRBV18 and TRBJ1-2; D unresolved. With 2 bases removed from V and 4 bases from J, the gap between germline ends came to 17 bases. The CDR3 is 16 residues long. CDR1 KGHSH and CDR2 LQKENI come from the germline V gene. CDR3 residues: CASSPTKSPPFYGYTF. The CDR3 DNA is TGTGCCAGCTCACCAACAAAGTCTCCCCCCTTCTATGGCTACACCTTC.

The sample holds a few counts of this clonotype. The rearrangement joins TRBV5-1 to TRBJ2-7, with TRBD2 matching 9 bases. The germline CDR1 and CDR2 sequences are SGHRS and YFSETQ. This CDR3 comprises 16 residues. J lost 3 bases, V lost 1 base, and 8 bases had no gene match. CDR3 bases: TGCGCCAGCAGCTTGTCACTAGCGGGTCCAGGCTACGAGCAGTACTTC. Its protein product is CASSLSLAGPGYEQYF.

This chain connects TRBV20-1 to TRBJ2-1, with D possibly matching TRBD2 (5 bases). From germline, CDR1 is DFQATT and CDR2 SNEGSKA (reference sequence). The CDR3 has 15 amino acids. Trimming stripped 6 bases from V and 7 bases from J, with 22 bases between. CDR3 in DNA: TGCAGTGCCTCCATTCCCGGGATATTCAGGAATGAGCAGTTCTTC. Protein product: CSASIPGIFRNEQFF.